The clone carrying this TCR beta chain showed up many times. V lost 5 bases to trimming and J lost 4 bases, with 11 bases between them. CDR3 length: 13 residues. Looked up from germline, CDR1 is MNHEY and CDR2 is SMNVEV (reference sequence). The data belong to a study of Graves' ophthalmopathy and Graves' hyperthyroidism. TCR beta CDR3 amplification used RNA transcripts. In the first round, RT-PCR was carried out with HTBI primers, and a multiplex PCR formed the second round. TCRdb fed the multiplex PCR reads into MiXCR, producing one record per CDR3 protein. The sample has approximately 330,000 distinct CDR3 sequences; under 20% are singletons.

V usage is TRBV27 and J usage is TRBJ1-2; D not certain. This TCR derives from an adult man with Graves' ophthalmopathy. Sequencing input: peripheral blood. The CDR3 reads CASSPSRGYGYTF. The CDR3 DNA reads TGTGCCAGCAGTCCCTCACGGGGCTATGGCTACACCTTC.